This T cell receptor beta chain was obtained from a study of early T cells in non-severe SARS-CoV-2 infection. The CDR3 runs 15 residues. The V gene end was trimmed by 0 bases and the J gene end by 6 bases; junction bases not matched to a gene: 5. The germline V gene encodes CDR1 SGDLS and CDR2 YYNGEE. Via MiXCR, TCRdb re-called the 5' RACE reads, giving one row per CDR3 protein. The sample has tens of thousands of distinct CDR3 sequences, less than 10% seen once. There are a few counts of this clonotype. The sequencing used whole blood, collected at baseline. This receptor was obtained from an adult who was a healthcare worker with PCR-confirmed SARS-CoV-2 infection or an uninfected control (not recorded which). The chain joins TRBV9 to TRBJ2-2; 7 bases agree with TRBD2. CDR3 region: CASSVAGGVAGELFF. CDR3 nucleotide sequence: TGTGCCAGCAGCGTAGCGGGGGGTGTTGCCGGGGAGCTGTTTTTT.